The clone carrying this T cell receptor (beta chain) was observed a single time. Antigen specificity is unknown. These data originate in a study of T cell responses to AZD1222 COVID-19 vaccine. Points from the study as a whole: Spike regions recognized by vaccine-associated CD4 TCRs spanned the protein, led by 160-218 and 743-854. Increases in Spike-specific TCR breadth and depth were seen after two AZD1222 doses.

The table came from immunoSEQ multiplex PCR; TCRdb's copy has only in-frame clones and leaves some out. This sample yields about 140,000 clones, of which over 75% are seen a single time; roughly 4.7% belongs to the top ten. This CDR3 region has 12 residues. Trimming stripped 4 bases from V and 1 base from J, with 1 base between. Looked up from germline, CDR1 is LGHDT and CDR2 is YNNKEL (reference sequence). Sequencing used peripheral blood, obtained on day 0 of AZD1222 vaccination. The TCR was taken from an adult in good health. The J gene is TRBJ1-4, the V gene TRBV3-1 (or the pseudogene TRBV3-2); D remains ambiguous. The CDR3 nucleotides are TGTGCCAGCAGCCGAACTAATGAAAAACTGTTTTTT. Translating gives CASSRTNEKLFF.